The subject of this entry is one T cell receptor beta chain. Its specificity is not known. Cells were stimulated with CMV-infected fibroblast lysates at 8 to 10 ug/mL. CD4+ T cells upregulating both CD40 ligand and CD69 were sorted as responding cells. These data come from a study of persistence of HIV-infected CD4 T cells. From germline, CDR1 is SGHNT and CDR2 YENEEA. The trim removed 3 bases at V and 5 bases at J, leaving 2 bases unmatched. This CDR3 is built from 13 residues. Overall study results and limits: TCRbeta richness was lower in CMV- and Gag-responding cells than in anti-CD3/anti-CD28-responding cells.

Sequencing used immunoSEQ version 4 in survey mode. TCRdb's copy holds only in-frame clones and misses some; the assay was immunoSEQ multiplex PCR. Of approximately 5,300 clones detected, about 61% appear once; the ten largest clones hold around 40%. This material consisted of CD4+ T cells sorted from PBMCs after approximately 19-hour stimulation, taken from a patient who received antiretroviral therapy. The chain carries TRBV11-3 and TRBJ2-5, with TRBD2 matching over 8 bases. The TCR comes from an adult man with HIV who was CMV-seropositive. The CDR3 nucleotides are TGTGCCAGCAGCTTTAGCGGGGTTGAGACCCAGTACTTC. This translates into CASSFSGVETQYF.